A selection of T cell receptor beta chains follows, all from one sample in a study of shared clonotypes between healthy human individuals. Only in-frame clones appear in the TCRdb table, and some are missing; sequencing was by immunoSEQ multiplex PCR. The data show 2 million to 3 million clones, 80% to 95% seen once. The sample taken for sequencing was naive CD4+ T cells from PBMCs. All receptors come from a man aged 18 to 29 in good health. Some clones in this sample may be carry-over from other donors' samples. The CDR3 runs from the conserved cysteine through the conserved F or W. The D gene is left open where the match is weak. Clone size is shown for a subset of rows, as once, few, many or a class of expanded clone.

clone size	D gene	J gene	V gene	CDR3 protein	CDR3 DNA
once	-	TRBJ2-1	TRBV29-1	CSGGSLGRKQFF	TGCAGCGGGGGGAGCCTCGGCCGTAAGCAGTTCTTC
-	-	TRBJ2-7	TRBV7-9	CASSLASPGKQYF	TGTGCCAGCAGCTTAGCGTCTCCGGGGAAGCAGTACTTC
once	-	TRBJ1-4	TRBV7-2	CASSLDWGEKLFF	TGTGCCAGCAGCTTAGATTGGGGCGAAAAACTGTTTTTT
-	-	TRBJ1-1	TRBV29-1	CSVVSVNTEAFF	TGCAGCGTTGTTTCCGTGAACACTGAAGCTTTCTTT
-	-	TRBJ1-6	TRBV7-9	CASSLQGNSPLHF	TGTGCCAGCAGCTTACAGGGGAATTCACCCCTCCACTTT
-	TRBD2	TRBJ2-7	TRBV5-1	CASSLEGLAGFYGQYF	TGCGCCAGCAGCCTAGAGGGACTAGCGGGGTTCTACGGGCAGTACTTC
-	TRBD2	TRBJ2-1	TRBV7-2	CASSLASGLGLNEQFF	TGTGCCAGCAGCTTAGCCTCGGGACTAGGGCTCAATGAGCAGTTCTTC
-	-	TRBJ2-6	TRBV28	CASSLSDAGHSGANVLTF	TGTGCCAGCAGTTTATCCGACGCAGGACACTCTGGGGCCAACGTCCTGACTTTC
-	TRBD1	TRBJ1-5	TRBV19	CASTWGTGTSPVRPQHF	TGTGCCAGTACCTGGGGGACAGGGACGAGTCCTGTGCGGCCCCAGCATTTT
-	-	TRBJ1-2	TRBV4-2	CASSQDLQGNYGYTF	TGTGCCAGCAGCCAAGATTTACAGGGCAACTATGGCTACACCTTC
-	TRBD2	TRBJ2-3	TRBV27	CASGGRLAGFTDTQYF	TGTGCCAGCGGGGGACGACTAGCGGGATTCACAGATACGCAGTATTTT
-	TRBD2	TRBJ2-7	TRBV4-1	CASSQALAGGREQYF	TGCGCCAGCAGCCAAGCCCTAGCGGGAGGGCGCGAGCAGTACTTC
-	-	TRBJ1-1	TRBV13	CASSTWAGGTEAFF	TGTGCCAGCAGCACTTGGGCCGGGGGGACTGAAGCTTTCTTT
-	TRBD1	TRBJ2-3	TRBV6-1	CASRGQEASDTQYF	TGTGCCAGCAGGGGACAGGAGGCCTCAGATACGCAGTATTTT
-	-	TRBJ1-4	TRBV28	CASSSPAGGGEKLFF	TGTGCCAGCAGTTCCCCGGCGGGCGGGGGAGAAAAACTGTTTTTT
once	-	TRBJ1-3	TRBV27	CASSTSRGYSGNTIYF	TGTGCCAGCAGTACCTCCCGGGGTTACTCTGGAAACACCATATATTTT
-	TRBD2	TRBJ2-5	TRBV12-5	CASGPIGGETQYF	TGTGCTAGTGGTCCTATCGGGGGGGAGACCCAGTACTTC
-	-	TRBJ1-3	TRBV28	CASSSPAGVDTIYF	TGTGCCAGCAGTTCCCCGGCGGGTGTGGACACCATATATTTT
-	TRBD1	TRBJ2-3	TRBV27	CASRQQGAGMDTQYF	TGTGCCAGCAGGCAACAGGGGGCTGGTATGGATACGCAGTATTTT
few	TRBD1	TRBJ1-1	TRBV19	CASSIDRGTEAFF	TGTGCCAGTAGTATCGACAGGGGCACTGAAGCTTTCTTT
-	-	TRBJ2-2	TRBV7-9	CASSSQAVANTGELFF	TGTGCCAGCAGCTCTCAAGCTGTAGCGAACACCGGGGAGCTGTTTTTT
-	-	TRBJ1-1	TRBV29-1	CSAGFLNTEAFF	TGCAGCGCGGGCTTTCTGAACACTGAAGCTTTCTTT
-	TRBD1	TRBJ2-7	TRBV6-1	CASSESGGSWFDEQYF	TGTGCCAGCAGTGAATCAGGGGGTTCTTGGTTTGACGAGCAGTACTTC
once	TRBD1	TRBJ2-5	TRBV27	CASSLQGTDGTQYF	TGTGCCAGCAGTTTACAAGGGACAGACGGGACCCAGTACTTC
once	TRBD1	TRBJ2-2	TRBV7-3	CASSFGPRQGTGELFF	TGTGCCAGCAGCTTCGGGCCTCGACAGGGGACCGGGGAGCTGTTTTTT
-	-	TRBJ2-5	TRBV5-4	CASSLVGQSGIETQYF	TGTGCCAGCAGCTTGGTAGGACAGTCGGGGATAGAGACCCAGTACTTC
once	TRBD1	TRBJ2-3	TRBV9	CASSSQGGWTGGRTDTQYF	TGTGCCAGCAGCTCCCAGGGAGGGTGGACAGGGGGCAGAACAGATACGCAGTATTTT
-	-	TRBJ2-5	TRBV11-2	CASSFGRAQETQYF	TGTGCCAGCAGCTTCGGACGGGCTCAAGAGACCCAGTACTTC
-	-	TRBJ2-7	TRBV27	CATSSASEGEQYF	TGTGCCACCTCGTCTGCTAGCGAGGGCGAGCAGTACTTC
-	-	TRBJ2-1	TRBV6-6	CASSAAGYNEQFF	TGTGCCAGCAGCGCCGCGGGCTACAATGAGCAGTTCTTC
-	TRBD1	TRBJ1-2	TRBV9	CASSVAAGGDYGYTF	TGTGCCAGCAGCGTAGCGGCAGGGGGTGACTATGGCTACACCTTC
-	TRBD1	TRBJ1-6	TRBV7-2	CASSLLTGSVSPLHF	TGTGCCAGCAGCTTATTGACAGGGTCCGTTTCACCCCTCCACTTT
-	-	TRBJ2-7	TRBV5-1	CASSRDSFSYEQYF	TGCGCCAGCAGCCGGGACTCGTTCTCCTACGAGCAGTACTTC
once	TRBD2	TRBJ2-7	TRBV6-5	CASSYSRVGRTYEQYF	TGTGCCAGCAGTTACTCGAGGGTCGGGAGGACCTACGAGCAGTACTTC
-	TRBD2	TRBJ2-1	TRBV11-3	CASSLLPPGLAGHEQFF	TGTGCCAGCAGCTTATTGCCCCCGGGACTAGCGGGGCATGAGCAGTTCTTC
-	-	TRBJ2-3	TRBV28	CASSLLGGASDTQYF	TGTGCCAGCAGTCTCCTTGGGGGAGCAAGCGATACGCAGTATTTT
once	TRBD1	TRBJ1-4	TRBV2	CASAGTGGREKLFF	TGTGCCAGTGCTGGGACAGGGGGCCGCGAAAAACTGTTTTTT
-	-	TRBJ1-3	TRBV4-3	CASSQGPGNTIYF	TGCGCCAGCAGCCAAGGTCCCGGAAACACCATATATTTT
-	TRBD2	TRBJ2-7	TRBV27	CASSLGTTRSYEQYF	TGTGCCAGCAGTTTAGGGACTACCAGGTCCTACGAGCAGTACTTC
few	-	TRBJ1-3	TRBV2	CASSESGGLGNTIYF	TGTGCCAGCAGTGAATCCGGGGGCCTAGGAAACACCATATATTTT
-	-	TRBJ1-5	TRBV7-2	CASSLDLRPQHF	TGTGCCAGCAGCTTAGACCTAAGGCCCCAGCATTTT
-	-	TRBJ2-5	TRBV7-9	CASSPSGETQYF	TGTGCCAGCAGCCCTTCAGGGGAGACCCAGTACTTC
once	-	TRBJ1-5	TRBV28	CASTRTADNQPQHF	TGTGCCAGCACCAGGACCGCAGACAATCAGCCCCAGCATTTT
-	TRBD1	TRBJ1-5	TRBV2	CASSGRQGHNQPQHF	TGTGCCAGCAGTGGCCGACAGGGCCACAATCAGCCCCAGCATTTT
-	-	TRBJ2-2	TRBV19	CASRIGLTGELFF	TGTGCCAGCAGGATAGGTCTGACCGGGGAGCTGTTTTTT
-	-	TRBJ1-1	TRBV7-8	CASSRIDWGAAAFF	TGTGCCAGCAGCCGCATCGACTGGGGGGCTGCAGCTTTCTTT
once	-	TRBJ1-5	TRBV18	CASSPQRGVGQPQHF	TGTGCCAGCTCACCACAAAGGGGTGTTGGTCAGCCCCAGCATTTT
-	-	TRBJ2-2	TRBV28	CASSLGRVGIGELFF	TGTGCCAGCAGTTTAGGCAGGGTGGGGATCGGGGAGCTGTTTTTT
-	-	TRBJ2-5	TRBV7-2	CASSLDSGAKTQYF	TGTGCCAGCAGCTTAGATTCAGGGGCCAAGACCCAGTACTTC
once	-	TRBJ2-7	TRBV9	CASSVALGQYF	TGTGCCAGCAGCGTAGCTCTAGGACAGTACTTC
-	-	TRBJ1-4	TRBV30	CAWSSGGGATNEKLFF	TGTGCCTGGAGTTCTGGGGGAGGAGCAACTAATGAAAAACTGTTTTTT
-	TRBD1	TRBJ2-2	TRBV2	CASRTGGRFAGELFF	TGTGCCAGCAGGACAGGGGGCAGGTTCGCCGGGGAGCTGTTTTTT
once	-	TRBJ2-1	TRBV18	CASSLGPGAYNEQFF	TGTGCCAGCTCACTAGGTCCAGGGGCCTACAATGAGCAGTTCTTC
-	-	TRBJ2-2	TRBV18	CASSPRTGELFF	TGTGCCAGCTCACCAAGAACCGGGGAGCTGTTTTTT